The sequence of this T cell receptor beta chain was determined in a study of shared clonotypes between healthy human individuals. Study in general: Each donor's CD4 naive and CD4 memory cells filled three plates apiece, CD8 naive two, and CD8 memory one.

An even split of each subset's genomic DNA across several immunoSEQ plates was performed. Profiling relied on immunoSEQ multiplex PCR, and the TCRdb table lists in-frame clones only, not all of them. Of around 700,000 clones listed, 60% to 80% were seen once; the top ten hold about 2%. The CDR3 runs 14 residues. With V trimmed by 1 base and J by 6 bases, 9 bases remained unmatched. In germline, CDR1 is SQVTM, CDR2 ANQGSEA. A split of CD4+ cells into CD45RA+ naive and CD45RA-negative memory subsets was performed. This clonotype was obtained from a woman aged 25 to 39 in good health. The chain employs TRBV29-1 and TRBJ2-7, with 7 positions matching TRBD2. What was sequenced was memory CD4+ T cells sorted from blood. The subset: CD45RA-negative fraction. DNA for the CDR3: TGCAGCGTTGAAGTTGGTAGAGGGAGGGGCGAGCAGTACTTC. It yields the protein CSVEVGRGRGEQYF.